What follows are 20 T cell receptor beta chains derived from one specimen sequenced in a study of cytomegalovirus exposure and HLA in healthy donors. The study ran its PCR with 60 Vbeta and 13 Jbeta primers. Assay: immunoSEQ multiplex PCR; the TCRdb copy retains only in-frame clones and omits some. The sample holds more than 150,000 clones, over 65% seen once. Sequencing used PBMCs. The receptors here all came from a young man in good health and CMV-seronegative.

V is TRBV5-1 and J is TRBJ2-3; 7 bases map to TRBD2. The trim removed 1 base at V and 2 bases at J, leaving 7 bases unmatched. The CDR3 covers 16 residues. From germline, CDR1 is SGHRS and CDR2 YFSETQ. As DNA, the CDR3 is TGCGCCAGCAGCTTGACTCCGGGACTAAACACAGATACGCAGTATTTT. Its protein is CASSLTPGLNTDTQYF.

The chain recombines TRBV9 with TRBJ2-5, with D possibly TRBD1 on 6 matching bases. The CDR3 is 15 amino acids. Trimming removed 2 bases from V and 3 bases from J, with 14 bases in between. Germline V gives CDR1 SGDLS, CDR2 YYNGEE. The DNA of the CDR3 is TGTGCCAGCAGCGTGGCCGGACAGAAAGAAGAGACCCAGTACTTC. Its protein is CASSVAGQKEETQYF.

The chain combines TRBV11-3 with TRBJ2-7; no clear D. The CDR3 consists of 13 residues. The germline V gene has CDR1 SGHNT and CDR2 YENEEA. V was pared by 5 bases and J by 3 bases, with 11 bases between. The CDR3 DNA is TGTGCCAGCAGCCCCCTCCGCGGCTACGAGCAGTACTTC. It translates to CASSPLRGYEQYF. The full variable domain, in which reference TRBV11-3 and TRBJ2-7 provide the parts outside the CDR3, is EAGVVQSPRYKIIEKKQPVAFWCNPISGHNTLYWYLQNLGQGPELLIRYENEEAVDDSQLPKDRFSAERLKGVDSTLKIQPAELGDSAVYLCASSPLRGYEQYFGPGTRLTVT.

The rearrangement uses TRBV18 and TRBJ2-5; TRBD2 is a possible D gene (6 bases). Deletions cut 4 bases from V and 4 bases from J, with 7 bases between. CDR1 and CDR2 from the germline V gene are KGHSH and LQKENI. The CDR3 totals 12 residues. The CDR3 nucleotides read TGTGCCAGCTCACGGCGGGGAGAGACCCAGTACTTC. Amino acids: CASSRRGETQYF. The full variable domain, in which reference TRBV18 and TRBJ2-5 provide the parts outside the CDR3, is NAGVMQNPRHLVRRRGQEARLRCSPMKGHSHVYWYRQLPEEGLKFMVYLQKENIIDESGMPKERFSAEFPKEGPSILRIQQVVRGDSAAYFCASSRRGETQYFGPGTRLLVL.

The V and J genes are TRBV18 and TRBJ1-5, with a tentative D call TRBD1 (5 bases). Per the germline V gene, CDR1 is KGHSH and CDR2 is LQKENI. V lost 3 bases and J lost 2, with 8 bases in between. The CDR3 totals 14 residues. The CDR3 protein is CASSPGGGNQPQHF. DNA of the CDR3: TGTGCCAGCTCACCCGGGGGGGGCAATCAGCCCCAGCATTTT. Supplemented by reference TRBV18 and TRBJ1-5, the full variable domain reads NAGVMQNPRHLVRRRGQEARLRCSPMKGHSHVYWYRQLPEEGLKFMVYLQKENIIDESGMPKERFSAEFPKEGPSILRIQQVVRGDSAAYFCASSPGGGNQPQHFGDGTRLSIL.

The chain couples TRBV7-2 to TRBJ1-2; D is uncertain. The CDR3 contains 13 residues. Germline assignment: CDR1 SGHTA and CDR2 FQGNSA. The ends were cut back, 4 bases at V and 7 bases at J, with 13 bases in the middle. This chain's CDR3 is CASSSEALRGYTF. For the CDR3, the DNA is TGTGCCAGCAGCTCAGAGGCGCTACGTGGCTACACCTTC.

This clone was seen a single time. The J gene is TRBJ2-7, the V gene TRBV2; possibly TRBD2 for D (6 bases). Trimming took off 8 bases at V and 0 bases at J, with 14 bases between the two ends. CDR3 size: 14 residues. Germline V gene data show CDR1 as SNHLY and CDR2 as FYNNEI. DNA of the CDR3: TGTGCCAGCCATGAGGGGAGGCTCTCCTACGAGCAGTACTTC. Its protein is CASHEGRLSYEQYF.

The chain combines TRBV30 with TRBJ1-2; D possibly corresponds to TRBD1 (6 bases). CDR1 is GTSNPN and CDR2 is SVGIG in the germline V gene (reference sequence). V gave up 3 bases and J gave up 4 bases, with 12 bases separating them. CDR3 size: 13 residues. For the CDR3, the DNA is TGTGCCTGGAGGACGCAGGGGTTCTATGGCTACACCTTC. Translating gives CAWRTQGFYGYTF.

This clone showed up just a few times. The V and J genes are TRBV5-6 and TRBJ2-5; weak D call: TRBD1 (5 bases). CDR1 is SGHDT and CDR2 is YYEEEE in the germline V gene. The CDR3 is made up of 15 amino acids. V dropped 4 bases and J dropped 4 bases, with 17 bases sitting between them. The chain's CDR3 is CASSGGVGVTETQYF. The CDR3 nucleotides read TGTGCCAGCAGCGGTGGGGTAGGGGTGACAGAGACCCAGTACTTC.

The chain joins TRBV25-1 to TRBJ1-1; TRBD1 is a possible D gene (5 bases). V was cut by 1 base and J by 0 bases, with 9 bases left in between. This CDR3 spans 15 amino acids. Germline values: CDR1 MGHDK, CDR2 SYGVNS. In DNA form, the CDR3 reads TGTGCCAGCAGTGAATTGGGGGAGGTGAACACTGAAGCTTTCTTT. Its translation is CASSELGEVNTEAFF.

This sequence joins TRBV9 and TRBJ2-1, with TRBD1 identical over 7 bases. CDR1 is SGDLS, CDR2 YYNGEE, per germline. The CDR3 spans 16 residues. V trimming: 1 base; J trimming: 1 base; junction bases outside the gene matches: 5. The CDR3 sequence is CASSVHSRGSYNEQFF. The CDR3 DNA is TGTGCCAGCAGCGTACACAGCAGGGGGTCCTACAATGAGCAGTTCTTC.

J is TRBJ2-7 and V is TRBV7-2; possibly TRBD1 for D (5 bases). Trimming removed 3 bases from V and 5 bases from J, with 14 bases in between. The V gene's germline CDR1 is SGHTA and CDR2 FQGNSA. The CDR3 length is 14 residues. CDR3 sequence reads: CASSFGQGTHEQYF. DNA of the CDR3: TGTGCCAGCAGCTTCGGCCAGGGTACCCACGAGCAGTACTTC.

This rearrangement joins TRBV7-9 to TRBJ1-3; 7 bases fit TRBD1. Per germline, CDR1 SEHNR and CDR2 FQNEAQ (reference sequence). CDR3 size: 14 residues. V trimming: 3 bases; J trimming: 3 bases; junction bases outside the gene matches: 2. The CDR3: CASSFGDSGNTIYF. CDR3 DNA: TGTGCCAGCAGCTTTGGGGACAGTGGAAACACCATATATTTT.

The rearrangement links TRBV10-3 to TRBJ1-1, with 7 bases lining up with TRBD1. The CDR3 length is 14 residues. Germline CDR1 reads ENHRY; CDR2 reads SYGVKD. The V gene end was trimmed by 3 bases and the J gene end by 6 bases; junction bases not matched to a gene: 7. The CDR3 is CAISEVQGVPEAFF. The CDR3 nucleotides are TGTGCCATCAGTGAAGTTCAGGGGGTTCCTGAAGCTTTCTTT.

The chain links TRBV6-5 to TRBJ1-5, with D possibly TRBD1 on 5 matching bases. The germline V gene has CDR1 MNHEY and CDR2 SVGAGI. The CDR3 extends over 15 amino acids. V lost 6 bases, J lost 6 bases, and 18 bases lay in between. The CDR3 is CASRPRGGRGQPQHF. In DNA, the CDR3 is TGTGCCAGCAGACCTCGGGGGGGGAGAGGTCAGCCCCAGCATTTT.

J is TRBJ2-3 and V is TRBV7-2; TRBD2 matches 16 bases. This CDR3 region has 17 residues. Germline assignment: CDR1 SGHTA and CDR2 FQGNSA. The J segment lost 7 bases and the V segment lost 4 bases, leaving 8 bases of the junction unmatched. CDR3 nucleotides: TGTGCCAGCAGCTCTGTCGGGGGACTAGCGGGAGGGAATACGCAGTATTTT. It specifies CASSSVGGLAGGNTQYF.

The table lists this clone with a few counts. V is TRBV7-3 and J is TRBJ2-3, with D perhaps TRBD2 (7 bases). V lost 1 base, J lost 1 base, and 15 bases lay in between. Germline lookup yields CDR1 SGHTA and CDR2 FQGTGA. The CDR3 sequence is 17 residues long. In DNA, the CDR3 is TGTGCCAGCAGCTTAAGGGGGGGCGGGAGCGGCACAGATACGCAGTATTTT. It translates to CASSLRGGGSGTDTQYF.

V and J are TRBV5-1 and TRBJ1-2, with TRBD1 matching 11 bases. Trimming at V came to 6 bases and at J to 10 bases, leaving 8 bases not matched to a gene. Germline V lookup: CDR1 SGHRS, CDR2 YFSETQ. The CDR3 has 13 residues. CDR3 coding DNA: TGCGCCAGCACCAAAGGGACAGGGGGTGTCTACACCTTC. This encodes CASTKGTGGVYTF.

The genes are TRBV19 and TRBJ2-6; TRBD1 agrees at 9 bases. Trimming cost V 4 bases and J 2 bases; bases outside gene matches: 6. The CDR3 is 17 residues long. The V gene's germline CDR1 is LNHDA and CDR2 SQIVND (reference sequence). This CDR3 reads CASSRDREFTGANVLTF. The CDR3 DNA reads TGTGCCAGTAGTAGGGACAGGGAGTTTACTGGGGCCAACGTCCTGACTTTC.

On this clone: Mismatch with germline at one junction end may stem from a read error. The gene calls are TRBV7-9 and TRBJ2-7; the match to TRBD2 covers 9 bases. The CDR3 runs to 18 residues. CDR1 SEHNR and CDR2 FQNEAQ come from the germline V gene (reference sequence). The CDR3 protein is CSSSPLAGSTPSSYEQYF. CDR3 DNA sequence: TGTTCCAGCAGCCCCCTAGCGGGATCCACACCAAGCTCCTACGAGCAGTACTTC.